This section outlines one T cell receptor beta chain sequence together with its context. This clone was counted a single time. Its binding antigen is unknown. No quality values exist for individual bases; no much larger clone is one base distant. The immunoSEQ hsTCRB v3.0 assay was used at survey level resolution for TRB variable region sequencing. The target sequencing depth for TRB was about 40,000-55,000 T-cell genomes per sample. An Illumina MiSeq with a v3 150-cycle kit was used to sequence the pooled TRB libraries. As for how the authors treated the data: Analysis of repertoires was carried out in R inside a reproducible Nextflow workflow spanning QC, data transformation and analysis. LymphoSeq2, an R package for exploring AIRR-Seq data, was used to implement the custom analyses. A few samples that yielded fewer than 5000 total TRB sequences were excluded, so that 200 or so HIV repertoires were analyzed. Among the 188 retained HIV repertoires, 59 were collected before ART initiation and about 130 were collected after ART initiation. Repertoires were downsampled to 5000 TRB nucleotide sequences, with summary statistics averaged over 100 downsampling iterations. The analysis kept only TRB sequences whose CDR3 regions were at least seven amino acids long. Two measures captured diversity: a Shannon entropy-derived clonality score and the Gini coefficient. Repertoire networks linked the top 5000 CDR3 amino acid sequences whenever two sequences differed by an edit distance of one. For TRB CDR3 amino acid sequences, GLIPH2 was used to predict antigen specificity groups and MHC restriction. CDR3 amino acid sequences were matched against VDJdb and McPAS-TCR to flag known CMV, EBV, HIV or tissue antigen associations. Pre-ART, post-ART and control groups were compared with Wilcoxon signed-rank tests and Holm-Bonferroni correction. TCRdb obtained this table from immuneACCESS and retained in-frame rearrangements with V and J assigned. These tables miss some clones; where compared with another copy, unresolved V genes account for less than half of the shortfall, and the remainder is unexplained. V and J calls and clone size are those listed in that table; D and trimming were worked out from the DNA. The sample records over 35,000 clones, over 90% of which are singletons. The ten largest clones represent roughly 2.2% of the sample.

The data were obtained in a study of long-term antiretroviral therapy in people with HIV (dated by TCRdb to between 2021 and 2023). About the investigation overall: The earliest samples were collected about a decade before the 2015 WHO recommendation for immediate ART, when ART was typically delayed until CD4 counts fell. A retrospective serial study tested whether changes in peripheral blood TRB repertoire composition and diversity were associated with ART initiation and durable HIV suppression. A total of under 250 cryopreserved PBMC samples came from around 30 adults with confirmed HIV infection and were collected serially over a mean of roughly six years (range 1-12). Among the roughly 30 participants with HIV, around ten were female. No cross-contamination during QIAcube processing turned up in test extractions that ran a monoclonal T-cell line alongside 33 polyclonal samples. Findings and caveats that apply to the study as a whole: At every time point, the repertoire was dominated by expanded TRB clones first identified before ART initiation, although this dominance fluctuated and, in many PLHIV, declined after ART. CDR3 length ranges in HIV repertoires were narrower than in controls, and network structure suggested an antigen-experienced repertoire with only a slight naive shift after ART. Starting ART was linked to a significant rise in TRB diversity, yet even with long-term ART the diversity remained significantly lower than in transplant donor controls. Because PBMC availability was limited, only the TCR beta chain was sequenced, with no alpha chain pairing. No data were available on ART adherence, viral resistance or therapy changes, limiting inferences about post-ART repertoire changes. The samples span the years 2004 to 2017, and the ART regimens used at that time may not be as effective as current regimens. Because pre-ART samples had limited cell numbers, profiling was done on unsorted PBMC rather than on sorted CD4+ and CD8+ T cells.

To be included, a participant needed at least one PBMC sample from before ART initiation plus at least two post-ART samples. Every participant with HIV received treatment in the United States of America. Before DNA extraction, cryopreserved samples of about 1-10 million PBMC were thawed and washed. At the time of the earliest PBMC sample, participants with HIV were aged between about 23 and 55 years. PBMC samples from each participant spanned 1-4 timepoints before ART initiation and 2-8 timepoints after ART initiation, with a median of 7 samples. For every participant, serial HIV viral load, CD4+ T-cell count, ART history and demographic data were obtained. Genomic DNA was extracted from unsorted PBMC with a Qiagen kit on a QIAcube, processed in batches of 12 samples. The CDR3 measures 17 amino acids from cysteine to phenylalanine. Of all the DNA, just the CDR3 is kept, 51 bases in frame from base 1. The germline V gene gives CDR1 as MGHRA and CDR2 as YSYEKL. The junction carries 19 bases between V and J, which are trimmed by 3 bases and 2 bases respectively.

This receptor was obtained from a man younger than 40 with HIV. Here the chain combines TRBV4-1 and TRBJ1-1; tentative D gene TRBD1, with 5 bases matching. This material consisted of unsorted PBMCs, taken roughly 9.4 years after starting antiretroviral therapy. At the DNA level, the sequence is TGCGCCAGCAGCCATGCTGCCCCCCGACAGACAAACACTGAAGCTTTCTTT. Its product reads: CASSHAAPRQTNTEAFF.